The 26 T cell receptor beta chains given below trace back to one sample, sequenced in a study of blood T cell repertoires in COVID-19. The assay was immunoSEQ multiplex PCR, and TCRdb's table has in-frame clones only and misses some. Of approximately 150,000 clones listed, about 87% are singletons. Sequences were obtained from peripheral blood. The origin of the receptors is a woman aged 50 to 60 with acute or convalescent COVID-19.

The chain couples TRBV19 to TRBJ2-7; a weak D match, TRBD2 (7 bases). CDR1 is LNHDA, CDR2 SQIVND, per germline (reference sequence). Trimming left V 5 bases short and J 2 bases short, with 19 bases between. The CDR3 is 16 amino acids. The chain's CDR3 is CASSLPRRGGAYEQYF. For the CDR3, the DNA is TGTGCCAGTAGTCTCCCCAGAAGGGGGGGAGCCTACGAGCAGTACTTC.

V is TRBV19 and J is TRBJ1-2; D possibly corresponds to TRBD1 (5 bases). Germline V gives CDR1 LNHDA, CDR2 SQIVND (reference sequence). The CDR3 sequence is 13 residues long. The V end lost 3 bases, the J end lost 4 bases, and 9 bases lay between the germline ends. The CDR3 DNA reads TGTGCCAGTAGTATTTCAGGGCTCTATGGCTACACCTTC. Translation: CASSISGLYGYTF.

V gene TRBV19 combines with J gene TRBJ2-5; D is uncertain. The CDR3 extends over 15 amino acids. The germline CDR1 and CDR2 sequences are LNHDA and SQIVND (reference sequence). Deletions cut 7 bases from V and 2 bases from J, with 17 bases between. CDR3 sequence reads: CASNGTFLSQETQYF. As DNA, the CDR3 is TGTGCCAGTAACGGTACCTTTTTGTCTCAAGAGACCCAGTACTTC.

This clone is a singleton in its sample. V gene TRBV5-6 combines with J gene TRBJ1-3, with D tentatively TRBD1 (5 bases). The ends were cut back, 4 bases at V and 7 bases at J, with 15 bases in the middle. Germline assignment: CDR1 SGHDT and CDR2 YYEEEE. The CDR3 covers 14 residues. This CDR3 is CASSIEQAANTIYF. The DNA for the CDR3 is TGTGCCAGCAGCATAGAACAGGCGGCCAACACCATATATTTT.

The V gene is TRBV12-5, the J gene TRBJ1-6, with 10 bases lining up with TRBD1. The length of the CDR3 is 16 residues. CDR1 and CDR2 (germline): LGHNT, FRNRAP. Unmatched junction bases numbered 6, after V lost 3 bases and J lost 7 bases. In DNA, the CDR3 is TGTGCTAGTGGTTTTCCGTCGGGACAGGGGAATTCACCCCTCCACTTT. Amino acid sequence: CASGFPSGQGNSPLHF. Supplemented by reference TRBV12-5 and TRBJ1-6, the full variable domain reads DARVTQTPRHKVTEMGQEVTMRCQPILGHNTVFWYRQTMMQGLELLAYFRNRAPLDDSGMPKDRFSAEMPDATLATLKIQPSEPRDSAVYFCASGFPSGQGNSPLHFGNGTRLTVT.

The rearrangement joins TRBV11-3 to TRBJ2-1, with 13 bases identical to TRBD2. This CDR3 is built from 15 residues. CDR1 and CDR2 from the germline V gene are SGHNT and YENEEA. V was clipped by 5 bases and J by 10 bases; unmatched bases: 8. The CDR3 protein is CASSQGLAGEGEQFF. CDR3 coding DNA: TGTGCCAGCAGCCAAGGACTAGCGGGAGAGGGCGAGCAGTTCTTC. Supplemented by reference TRBV11-3 and TRBJ2-1, the full variable domain reads EAGVVQSPRYKIIEKKQPVAFWCNPISGHNTLYWYLQNLGQGPELLIRYENEEAVDDSQLPKDRFSAERLKGVDSTLKIQPAELGDSAVYLCASSQGLAGEGEQFFGPGTRLTVL.

The chain is built from TRBV7-3 and TRBJ2-3; TRBD2 aligns across 10 bases. The CDR3 has 14 amino acids. Germline assignment: CDR1 SGHTA and CDR2 FQGTGA. J was trimmed by 6 bases and V by 5 bases; bases with no gene match: 5. CDR3 protein: CASSPSGGADTQYF. The CDR3 region has the DNA TGTGCCAGCAGCCCGAGCGGGGGGGCGGATACGCAGTATTTT.

This rearrangement joins TRBV7-9 to TRBJ1-1; a possible D gene is TRBD1 (5 bases). The CDR3 contains 17 residues. V was trimmed by 5 bases and J by 0 bases, leaving 19 bases between them. CDR1 and CDR2 (germline): SEHNR, FQNEAQ (reference sequence). DNA for the CDR3: TGTGCCAGCAGCCCCGCGGGGGGAAAGGGGATGAACACTGAAGCTTTCTTT. Translating it yields CASSPAGGKGMNTEAFF.

The rearrangement uses TRBV6-2 or TRBV6-3 and TRBJ2-1; 7 bases map to TRBD2. V lost 5 bases, J lost 5 bases, and 6 bases stayed unmatched. Germline V gene lookup returns CDR1 MNHEY and CDR2 SVGEGT. There are 14 residues in the CDR3. The CDR3: CASSRPGLNNEQFF. In DNA, the CDR3 is TGTGCCAGCAGTCGACCGGGACTAAACAATGAGCAGTTCTTC.

This sequence joins TRBV7-8 and TRBJ2-1; D unresolved. The CDR3 is made up of 15 amino acids. V lost 3 bases and J 0 bases, leaving 9 bases between the germline ends. Germline-derived CDR1 and CDR2 are SGHVS and FQNEAQ. The CDR3 region is CASSLSTGSYNEQFF. DNA of the CDR3: TGTGCCAGCAGCTTGAGCACCGGCTCCTACAATGAGCAGTTCTTC.

This chain joins TRBV5-6 and TRBJ1-2; D not resolved. CDR1 is SGHDT and CDR2 is YYEEEE in the germline V gene. The CDR3 has 15 amino acids. V was cut by 0 bases and J by 4 bases, with 13 bases left in between. In nucleotides, the CDR3 is TGTGCCAGCAGCTTGGTCGGGATACGCCCCTATGGCTACACCTTC. This sequence encodes CASSLVGIRPYGYTF. The full variable domain, its missing parts supplied by reference TRBV5-6 and TRBJ1-2, is DAGVTQSPTHLIKTRGQQVTLRCSPKSGHDTVSWYQQALGQGPQFIFQYYEEEERQRGNFPDRFSGHQFPNYSSELNVNALLLGDSALYLCASSLVGIRPYGYTFGSGTRLTVV.

The V gene is TRBV5-1, the J gene TRBJ2-5, with a weak D call TRBD1 (6 bases). The CDR3 is 16 residues long. Germline CDR1 reads SGHRS; CDR2 reads YFSETQ. The V end was cut by 0 bases, the J end by 3 bases, with 15 bases between. CDR3 nucleotides: TGCGCCAGCAGCTTGGTGGCGGCAGGGGTAGAAGAGACCCAGTACTTC. It yields the protein CASSLVAAGVEETQYF.

The chain carries TRBV3-1 (or the pseudogene TRBV3-2) and TRBJ1-1; the match to TRBD1 covers 8 bases. CDR1 and CDR2 (germline): LGHDT, YNNKEL (reference sequence). Trimming removed 2 bases from V and 5 bases from J; junction bases left unmatched: 7. CDR3 length: 15 amino acids. The CDR3, as DNA: TGTGCCAGCAGCCAACCGACAGGGGTAGGGACTGAAGCTTTCTTT. Translation: CASSQPTGVGTEAFF.

The chain uses TRBV4-2 and TRBJ1-2; 8 bases are shared with TRBD1. The ends lost 0 bases at V and 8 bases at J; junction bases unmatched: 8. There are 15 residues in the CDR3. Germline values: CDR1 LGHNA, CDR2 YNFKEQ. The DNA of the CDR3 is TGTGCCAGCAGCCAAGATTTAGGGACAGGAAGAGGCTACACCTTC. This translates into CASSQDLGTGRGYTF.

The chain combines TRBV10-1 with TRBJ2-3; 10 bases agree with TRBD2. J lost 2 bases, V lost 5 bases, and 7 bases had no gene match. CDR3 size: 16 residues. Germline CDR1 reads WNHNN; CDR2 reads SYGVQD (reference sequence). The CDR3 region is CASSSRLAGVTDTQYF. The CDR3 nucleotides are TGCGCCAGCAGTTCAAGACTAGCGGGCGTCACAGATACGCAGTATTTT.

The rearrangement links TRBV29-1 to TRBJ1-5, with D possibly matching TRBD1 (5 bases). V shed 4 bases and J shed 1 base, with 11 bases lying between them. The CDR3 length is 14 residues. Germline values: CDR1 SQVTM, CDR2 ANQGSEA. DNA for the CDR3: TGCAGCGTTGCCCCCGGGGGAAGCAATCAGCCCCAGCATTTT. It translates to CSVAPGGSNQPQHF.

V usage is TRBV12-3 or TRBV12-4 and J usage is TRBJ1-1, with D hard to call. Trimming left V 1 base short and J 2 bases short, with 5 bases between. The CDR3 is 13 amino acids. The CDR3 here is CASSLGRNTEAFF. The CDR3 DNA is TGTGCCAGCAGTTTAGGGAGAAACACTGAAGCTTTCTTT.

The chain has TRBV5-1 and TRBJ1-1; 7 bases line up with TRBD1. Germline loops: CDR1 SGHRS, CDR2 YFSETQ. The CDR3 sequence is 14 residues long. V trimming: 4 bases; J trimming: 0 bases; junction bases outside the gene matches: 3. The CDR3 DNA sequence: TGCGCCAGCAGCGGCGGACAGGTGAACACTGAAGCTTTCTTT. Encoded protein: CASSGGQVNTEAFF.

V is TRBV23-1 and J is TRBJ2-1; 12 nucleotides match TRBD2. TRBV23-1 is an ORF for which the function is uncertain. Unmatched junction bases numbered 10, after V lost 6 bases and J lost 7 bases. The CDR3 covers 16 residues. Here the CDR3 reads CASSATGLAGMNEQFF. Written as DNA, the CDR3 is TGCGCCAGCAGCGCAACCGGACTAGCGGGAATGAATGAGCAGTTCTTC.

In its sample, this clone was seen a few times. The chain has TRBV9 and TRBJ2-3; TRBD2 agrees at 11 bases. Germline V gene sequence: CDR1 SGDLS, CDR2 YYNGEE. The junction had 9 bases not matched to a gene; V was cut back by 1 base and J by 5 bases. The CDR3 loop spans 17 amino acids. The CDR3 bases are TGTGCCAGCAGCGTATTTATTAGCGGGAGGGCCGAAGATACGCAGTATTTT. Translation gives CASSVFISGRAEDTQYF. Together with reference TRBV9 and TRBJ2-3, the CDR3 gives the full variable domain: DSGVTQTPKHLITATGQRVTLRCSPRSGDLSVYWYQQSLDQGLQFLIQYYNGEERAKGNILERFSAQQFPDLHSELNLSSLELGDSALYFCASSVFISGRAEDTQYFGPGTRLTVL.

The rearrangement uses TRBV2 and TRBJ1-1; TRBD1 matches 7 bases. CDR1 is SNHLY and CDR2 is FYNNEI in the germline V gene. Unmatched junction bases numbered 8, after V lost 7 bases and J lost 0 bases. This CDR3 spans 15 amino acids. Here the CDR3 reads CASKPRQGLNTEAFF. The CDR3, as DNA: TGTGCCAGCAAGCCCCGACAGGGCTTGAACACTGAAGCTTTCTTT.

V usage is TRBV21-1 and J usage is TRBJ2-2; TRBD1 is taken as the D call from the table, unchecked against the DNA. TRBV21-1 is a pseudogene. This CDR3 is built from 17 residues. CDR3 sequence: CASSPRAGALPTGELFF. CDR3 DNA sequence: TGTGCCAGCAGCCCCCGAGCAGGGGCCCTGCCCACCGGGGAGCTGTTTTTT.

The chain uses TRBV7-2 and TRBJ2-3; TRBD2 matches at 9 bases. The CDR3 runs to 15 residues. With V trimmed by 2 bases and J by 2 bases, 2 bases remained unmatched. Germline CDR1 SGHTA, CDR2 FQGNSA. CDR3 sequence (DNA): TGTGCCAGCAGCTTACAGCGGGGGGCCACAGATACGCAGTATTTT. Amino acids: CASSLQRGATDTQYF. Based on the CDR3 plus reference TRBV7-2 and TRBJ2-3, the full variable domain is GAGVSQSPSNKVTEKGKDVELRCDPISGHTALYWYRQSLGQGLEFLIYFQGNSAPDKSGLPSDRFSAERTGGSVSTLTIQRTQQEDSAVYLCASSLQRGATDTQYFGPGTRLTVL.

This clone has only one observation. The chain is built from TRBV5-5 and TRBJ2-3; TRBD2 matches 12 bases. The J segment lost 0 bases and the V segment lost 4 bases, leaving 6 bases of the junction unmatched. Germline V gene sequence: CDR1 SGHKS, CDR2 YYEKEE (reference sequence). CDR3 length equals 17 residues. In DNA form, the CDR3 reads TGTGCCAGCAGCCCTGGACTAGCGGGGTCGAGCACAGATACGCAGTATTTT. This gives the protein CASSPGLAGSSTDTQYF.

This chain joins TRBV5-5 and TRBJ1-6, with D possibly TRBD1 on 5 matching bases. CDR1 SGHKS and CDR2 YYEKEE come from the germline V gene (reference sequence). This CDR3 is 16 amino acids long. V lost 1 base and J 8 bases, leaving 16 bases between the germline ends. The CDR3: CASSLSAAKGHSPLHF. As DNA, the CDR3 is TGTGCCAGCAGCTTGTCGGCCGCGAAGGGGCATTCACCCCTCCACTTT.

This sequence joins TRBV2 and TRBJ2-7; 9 nucleotides line up with TRBD2. Germline CDR1 reads SNHLY; CDR2 reads FYNNEI. The CDR3 has 16 residues. With 1 base clipped from V and 5 bases from J, the junction kept 9 bases outside the gene matches. The CDR3 spells CASSEEHLAGNHEQYF. The DNA for the CDR3 is TGTGCCAGCAGTGAAGAGCACCTAGCGGGAAACCACGAGCAGTACTTC.